A selection of T cell receptor beta chains follows, all from one sample in a study of T cell responses to AZD1222 COVID-19 vaccine. Clones were read by immunoSEQ multiplex PCR, and TCRdb kept only the in-frame ones, dropping some. In the table there are about 130,000 clones, nearly 95% of which are singletons. Source: peripheral blood, taken on day 0 of AZD1222 vaccination. The source is an adult in good health. CDR3s include the opening cysteine and the closing phenylalanine or tryptophan.

v_gene,CDR3aa
TRBV5-1,CASSFGQGATEAFF
TRBV5-4,CASSLKTGGNNEQFF
TRBV6-5,CASSYFTGEETQYF
TRBV7-8,CASSPRTGSYTGELFF
TRBV7-9,CASSLNTGEVFGYTF
TRBV5-5,CASSPEGWAATYNEQFF
TRBV2,CATLETGQGAPGRTEAFF
TRBV7-9,CASSIPGQHYEQYF
TRBV6-5,CASSYSDSNTEAFF
TRBV5-1,CASSLAFSGANVLTF
TRBV7-8,CASSLVSGGSSYNEQFF
TRBV27,CASSLSWGEQFF
TRBV6-5,CASTRTGTYGYTF
TRBV5-1,CASSLGGPMGNSPLHF
TRBV11-3,CASSLEGYTGELFF
TRBV6-5,CASSFLRGRGYGYTF
TRBV13,CASSLRGQRNYGYTF
TRBV9,CASSARSVLQETQYF
TRBV18,CASSLGQAHNSPLHF
TRBV7-9,CASSPGHGSNQPQHF
TRBV5-1,CASSLYQGGYEQYF
TRBV6-5,CASSPGQGITEAFF
TRBV12-3/TRBV12-4,CASSFRTGTEAFF
TRBV7-2,CASSLAGVNYGYTF
TRBV6-4,CASSDAPYEQYF
TRBV19,CASNMGGLNFETQYF
TRBV6-5,CASSYSGSNQPQHF
TRBV3-1/TRBV3-2,CASSQPGYGYTF
TRBV6-1,CASSETVYMSEQYF
TRBV6-1,CASSDGRNTEAFF
TRBV3-1/TRBV3-2,CASSQGTRSRAFF